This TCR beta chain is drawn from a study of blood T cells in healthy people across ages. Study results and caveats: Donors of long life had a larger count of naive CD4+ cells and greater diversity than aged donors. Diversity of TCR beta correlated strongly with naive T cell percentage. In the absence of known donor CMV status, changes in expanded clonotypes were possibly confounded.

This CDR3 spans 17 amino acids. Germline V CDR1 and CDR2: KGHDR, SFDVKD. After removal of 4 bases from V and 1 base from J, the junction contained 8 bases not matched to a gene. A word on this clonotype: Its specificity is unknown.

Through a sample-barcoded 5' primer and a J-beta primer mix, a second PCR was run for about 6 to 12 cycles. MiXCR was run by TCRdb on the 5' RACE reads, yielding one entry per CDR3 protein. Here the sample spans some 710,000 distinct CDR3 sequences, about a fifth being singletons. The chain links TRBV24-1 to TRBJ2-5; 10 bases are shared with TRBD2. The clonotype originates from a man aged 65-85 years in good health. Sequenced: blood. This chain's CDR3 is CATSESGTSAFQETQYF. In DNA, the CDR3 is TGTGCCACCAGTGAGTCCGGGACTAGCGCCTTCCAAGAGACCCAGTACTTC.